This T cell receptor beta chain emerged from a study of cytomegalovirus exposure and HLA in healthy donors. Points from the study as a whole: Most likely, a cluster of highly shared sequence variants arose as a sequencing artifact. It was reported in a later analysis that an Asian-associated ancestry cluster showed fewer N-insertions than the approximately 690-donor mean.

Both 60 Vbeta primers and 13 Jbeta primers went into the PCR. Measured with immunoSEQ multiplex PCR; TCRdb has only the in-frame clones, and not every one. Of about 110,000 clones listed, around 80% were seen once; the top ten hold 22%. V lost 4 bases and J 7 bases, leaving 17 bases between the germline ends. The CDR3 is made up of 15 amino acids. Germline-derived CDR1 and CDR2 are MGHDK and SYGVNS. Though nominally healthy at sampling, donors likely had unrecorded immune exposures. Comments on this clone: Its target is unknown.

The chain carries TRBV25-1 and TRBJ2-1, with D possibly being TRBD1 (5 bases). This clonotype was sampled from a man aged 25-40 years in good health and CMV-seropositive. Source material: PBMCs. The CDR3: CASSAKQESRNEQFF. The CDR3 DNA reads TGTGCCAGCAGTGCAAAACAGGAAAGTCGGAATGAGCAGTTCTTC.